Presented here are 20 T cell receptor beta chains from one specimen sequenced in a study of blood T cell repertoires in COVID-19. Generated by immunoSEQ multiplex PCR, the TCRdb table keeps only in-frame clones and is missing some. The sample lists about 140,000 clones; about three quarters were seen once. Sample: peripheral blood. All receptors come from a woman aged 55-70 years with acute or convalescent COVID-19.

This sequence joins TRBV30 and TRBJ1-5; possible D gene TRBD1, 6 bases. Trimming cost V 2 bases and J 6 bases, with 14 bases left between them. The germline CDR1 and CDR2 sequences are GTSNPN and SVGIG (reference sequence). CDR3 length: 14 amino acids. The DNA of the CDR3 is TGTGCCTGGAGTTCGGCGGGGGCCCTTCAGCCCCAGCATTTT. This translates into CAWSSAGALQPQHF.

This clone was observed a few times. The CDR3 DNA is TGTGCCAGCAGTTCCCCCGGACAGGGAGAGGGATACACCTTC. It translates to CASSSPGQGEGYTF. This chain links TRBV28 with TRBJ1-2; 8 bases map to TRBD1. Germline CDR1 is MDHEN and CDR2 is SYDVKM. Trimming cost V 4 bases and J 11 bases; bases outside gene matches: 12. The CDR3 is made up of 14 amino acids.

The chain carries TRBV27 and TRBJ2-1, with TRBD2 matching over 11 bases. Germline V gives CDR1 MNHEY, CDR2 SMNVEV (reference sequence). The CDR3 runs 16 residues. V gave up 4 bases and J gave up 12 bases; unmatched junction bases: 14. CDR3 DNA sequence: TGTGCCAGCAGTTCCCCGGCTAGCGGGAGGTACCTCGGGCAGTTCTTC. This gives the protein CASSSPASGRYLGQFF.

J is TRBJ1-5 and V is TRBV24-1; D unclear. Germline assignment: CDR1 KGHDR and CDR2 SFDVKD. The CDR3 loop spans 14 amino acids. V shed 0 bases and J shed 7 bases, with 9 bases lying between them. The CDR3 sequence is CATSDLWTGQPQHF. The DNA of the CDR3 is TGTGCCACCAGTGATTTGTGGACGGGACAGCCCCAGCATTTT.

The genes are TRBV24-1 and TRBJ2-1, with 7 positions matching TRBD2. The V gene end was trimmed by 0 bases and the J gene end by 10 bases; junction bases not matched to a gene: 8. This CDR3 spans 15 amino acids. Germline loops: CDR1 KGHDR, CDR2 SFDVKD. The CDR3 DNA sequence: TGTGCCACCAGTGATTTGATTGGGGGAGGGAAAGAGCAGTTCTTC. Amino acid sequence: CATSDLIGGGKEQFF.

The chain combines TRBV5-1 with TRBJ1-1, with TRBD1 identical over 10 bases. The CDR3 is 16 residues long. Losses at the gene ends were 2 bases for V and 0 bases for J; bases not matched to a gene: 4. Germline V gene lookup returns CDR1 SGHRS and CDR2 YFSETQ. CDR3 coding DNA: TGCGCCAGCAGCTTCGGACAGGGGGGCTTGAACACTGAAGCTTTCTTT. It is translated as CASSFGQGGLNTEAFF.

The chain's CDR3 is CASSKAPSHITYNEQFF. DNA of the CDR3: TGTGCCAGCAGCAAAGCCCCGAGCCATATTACCTACAATGAGCAGTTCTTC. V usage is TRBV21-1 and J usage is TRBJ2-1; the table's TRBD2 call for D was not verified on the DNA. TRBV21-1 is a pseudogene locus. The CDR3 covers 17 residues.

The chain is built from TRBV5-1 and TRBJ1-4; D may be TRBD1 (6 bases). This CDR3 has 15 amino acids. CDR1 and CDR2 from the germline V gene are SGHRS and YFSETQ. Trimming took 4 bases from V and 7 from J, leaving 17 bases between them. The CDR3 region is CASSPGTQIAEKLFF. CDR3 bases: TGCGCCAGCAGCCCCGGGACACAAATCGCTGAAAAACTGTTTTTT.

In DNA form, the CDR3 reads TGTGCCAGCAGCCCAGGCGACAGACCCCTCCACTTT. Encoded protein: CASSPGDRPLHF. This chain joins TRBV6-5 and TRBJ1-6; the D gene is possibly TRBD1 (5 bases). The CDR3 spans 12 residues. V was pared by 6 bases and J by 12 bases, with 12 bases between. CDR1 MNHEY and CDR2 SVGAGI come from the germline V gene.

This clone was counted between two and nine times. The V gene is TRBV11-1, the J gene TRBJ2-1; tentative D call: TRBD2 (5 bases). This CDR3 has 16 residues. The V end was cut by 4 bases, the J end by 5 bases, with 18 bases between. The germline gives CDR1 SGHAT, CDR2 FQDESV (reference sequence). CDR3 amino acids: CASSYQAGDLDNEQFF. The CDR3, as DNA: TGTGCCAGCAGCTACCAGGCGGGTGATCTGGACAATGAGCAGTTCTTC.

This sequence joins TRBV27 and TRBJ2-7; D is possibly TRBD1 (6 bases). CDR1 MNHEY and CDR2 SMNVEV come from the germline V gene (reference sequence). With 6 bases removed from V and 3 bases from J, the gap between germline ends came to 12 bases. The CDR3 sequence is 13 residues long. Written as DNA, the CDR3 is TGTGCCAGCAGCTTTGACAGGAACTACGAGCAGTACTTC. This codes for CASSFDRNYEQYF.

The V gene is TRBV10-2, the J gene TRBJ2-7; no definite D call. This CDR3 region has 14 residues. V was shortened by 4 bases and J by 0 bases, with 10 bases between the two germline ends. The germline CDR1 and CDR2 sequences are WSHSY and SAAADI. DNA for the CDR3: TGCGCCAGCAGTGCCCAACTTTCCTCCTACGAGCAGTACTTC. Translation gives CASSAQLSSYEQYF.

In this sample, this clone turned up once. The chain has TRBV28 and TRBJ1-6, with 7 nucleotides matching TRBD1. The germline V gene encodes CDR1 MDHEN and CDR2 SYDVKM. There are 18 residues in the CDR3. Trimming removed 5 bases from V and 7 bases from J; junction bases left unmatched: 17. The CDR3 sequence is CASSKRDRSVGVNSPLHF. CDR3 sequence (DNA): TGTGCCAGCAGTAAACGGGACAGATCCGTCGGGGTAAATTCACCCCTCCACTTT.

This clone showed up just a few times. V is TRBV6-5 and J is TRBJ1-5; D is unresolved. V was clipped by 2 bases and J by 4 bases, with 9 bases between them. The CDR3 has 14 amino acids. Germline loops: CDR1 MNHEY, CDR2 SVGAGI. The CDR3 protein is CASSYGRGNQPQHF. CDR3 in DNA: TGTGCCAGCAGTTACGGACGGGGTAATCAGCCCCAGCATTTT.

This rearrangement joins TRBV19 to TRBJ2-3; the D gene is possibly TRBD2 (7 bases). There are 16 residues in the CDR3. Trimming took 3 bases from V and 1 from J, leaving 14 bases between them. Germline V CDR1 and CDR2: LNHDA, SQIVND (reference sequence). The CDR3 here is CASSMVAGAGTDTQYF. The CDR3 nucleotides are TGTGCCAGTAGTATGGTCGCGGGGGCCGGCACAGATACGCAGTATTTT.

The chain employs TRBV28 and TRBJ1-5; tentatively, D is TRBD1 (5 bases). V shed 4 bases and J shed 0 bases, with 7 bases lying between them. This CDR3 region has 14 residues. Germline values: CDR1 MDHEN, CDR2 SYDVKM. CDR3 nucleotide sequence: TGTGCCAGCAGTTCAACAGGTAGCAATCAGCCCCAGCATTTT. Its translation: CASSSTGSNQPQHF.

The CDR3 coding sequence is TGTGCCAGCAGCCCGACCCCGGGTGCTGCAGATACGCAGTATTTT. This gives the protein CASSPTPGAADTQYF. The gene calls are TRBV6-6 and TRBJ2-3; D remains ambiguous. The germline V gene encodes CDR1 MNHNY and CDR2 SVGAGI (reference sequence). Trimming left V 6 bases short and J 4 bases short, with 17 bases between. This CDR3 spans 15 amino acids.

The table lists this clone with a count of one. V and J are TRBV27 and TRBJ2-5, with TRBD2 as a possible D gene (5 bases). Trimming stripped 2 bases from V and 4 bases from J, with 20 bases between. This CDR3 has 17 residues. Germline CDR1 and CDR2: MNHEY and SMNVEV (reference sequence). This chain's CDR3 is CASSLRRAPLRGETQYF. CDR3 DNA: TGTGCCAGCAGTTTACGGCGGGCCCCCTTGAGAGGAGAGACCCAGTACTTC.

The J gene is TRBJ1-6, the V gene TRBV6-2 or TRBV6-3; no clear D gene. The V end was cut by 0 bases, the J end by 6 bases, with 15 bases between. Per germline, CDR1 MNHEY and CDR2 SVGEGT. The CDR3 covers 17 residues. This CDR3 reads CASSYSKRGASNSPLHF. CDR3 DNA sequence: TGTGCCAGCAGTTACTCTAAACGGGGAGCCTCTAATTCACCCCTCCACTTT.

The CDR3 bases are TGTGCCAGCAGTGAAGGGACGCCGGGCGGGAGGGCCGTGTACGAGCAGTACTTC. As protein: CASSEGTPGGRAVYEQYF. The chain combines TRBV2 with TRBJ2-7, with 9 bases matching TRBD2. The germline V gene has CDR1 SNHLY and CDR2 FYNNEI. The V segment lost 1 base and the J segment 4 bases; nucleotides outside the gene matches: 14. The CDR3 is made up of 18 amino acids.